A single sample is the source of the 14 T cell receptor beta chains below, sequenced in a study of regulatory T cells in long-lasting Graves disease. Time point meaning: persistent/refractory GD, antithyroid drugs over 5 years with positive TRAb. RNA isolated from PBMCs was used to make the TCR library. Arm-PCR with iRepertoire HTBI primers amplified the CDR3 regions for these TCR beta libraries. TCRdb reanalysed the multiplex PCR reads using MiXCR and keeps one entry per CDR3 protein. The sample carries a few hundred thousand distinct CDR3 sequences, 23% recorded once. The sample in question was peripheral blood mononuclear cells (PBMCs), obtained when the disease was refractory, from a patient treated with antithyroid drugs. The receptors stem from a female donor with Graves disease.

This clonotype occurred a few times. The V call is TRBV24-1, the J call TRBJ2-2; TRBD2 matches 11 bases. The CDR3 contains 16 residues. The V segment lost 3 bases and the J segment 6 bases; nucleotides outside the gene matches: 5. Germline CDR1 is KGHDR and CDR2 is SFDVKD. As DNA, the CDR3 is TGTGCCACCAGTGATGCACTAGCGGGAGTTCCCGGGGAGCTGTTTTTT. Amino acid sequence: CATSDALAGVPGELFF.

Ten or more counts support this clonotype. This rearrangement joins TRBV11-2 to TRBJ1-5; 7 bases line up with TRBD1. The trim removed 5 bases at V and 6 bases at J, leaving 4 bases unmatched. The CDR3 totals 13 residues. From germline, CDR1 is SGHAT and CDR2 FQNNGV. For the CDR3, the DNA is TGTGCCAGCAGCCTGACAGGGCTTCAGCCCCAGCATTTT. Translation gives CASSLTGLQPQHF.

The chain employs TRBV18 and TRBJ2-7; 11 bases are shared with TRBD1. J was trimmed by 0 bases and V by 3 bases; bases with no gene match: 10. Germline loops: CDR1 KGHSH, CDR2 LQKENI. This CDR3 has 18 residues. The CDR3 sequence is CASSPRDRGLMPSYEQYF. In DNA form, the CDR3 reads TGTGCCAGCTCACCGAGGGACAGGGGGTTGATGCCCTCCTACGAGCAGTACTTC.

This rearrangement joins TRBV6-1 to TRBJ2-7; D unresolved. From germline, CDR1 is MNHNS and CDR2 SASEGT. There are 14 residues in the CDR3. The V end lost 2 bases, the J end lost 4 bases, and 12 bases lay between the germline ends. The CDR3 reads CASSELGKPYEQYF. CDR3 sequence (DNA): TGTGCCAGCAGTGAATTGGGGAAGCCTTACGAGCAGTACTTC.

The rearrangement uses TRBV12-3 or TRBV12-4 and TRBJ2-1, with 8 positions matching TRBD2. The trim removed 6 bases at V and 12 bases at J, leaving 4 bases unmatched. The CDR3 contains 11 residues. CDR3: CASSQSGRQFF. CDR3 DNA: TGTGCCAGCAGCCAGAGCGGGAGGCAGTTCTTC.

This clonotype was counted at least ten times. CDR3 nucleotide sequence: TGTGCCAGCAGTGAAAGGCCGGGACCGTATACGCAGTATTTT. The encoded protein is CASSERPGPYTQYF. This chain connects TRBV2 to TRBJ2-3; D may match TRBD1 or TRBD2 (5 bases each). This CDR3 is 14 amino acids long. Germline-derived CDR1 and CDR2 are SNHLY and FYNNEI. V gave up 2 bases and J gave up 7 bases, with 13 bases separating them.

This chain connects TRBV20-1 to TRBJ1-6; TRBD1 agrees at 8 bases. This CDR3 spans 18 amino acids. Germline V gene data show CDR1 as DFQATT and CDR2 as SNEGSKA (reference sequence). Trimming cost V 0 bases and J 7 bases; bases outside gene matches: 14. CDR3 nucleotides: TGCAGTGCTAGAGAGGGAGGACAGGGCCTAGAGTTGAATTCACCCCTCCACTTT. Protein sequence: CSAREGGQGLELNSPLHF.

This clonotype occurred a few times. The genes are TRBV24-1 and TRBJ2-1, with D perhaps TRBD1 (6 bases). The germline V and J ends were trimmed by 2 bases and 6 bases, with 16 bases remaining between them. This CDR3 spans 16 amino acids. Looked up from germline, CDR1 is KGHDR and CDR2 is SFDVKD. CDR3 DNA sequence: TGTGCCACCAGTGATTGGACAGAGGGGGTTGGCAATGAGCAGTTCTTC. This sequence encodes CATSDWTEGVGNEQFF.

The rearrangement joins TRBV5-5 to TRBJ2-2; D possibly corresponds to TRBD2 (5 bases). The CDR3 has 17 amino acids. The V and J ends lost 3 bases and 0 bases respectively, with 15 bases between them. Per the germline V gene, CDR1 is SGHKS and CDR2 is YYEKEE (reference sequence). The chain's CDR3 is CASSYYQLVANTGELFF. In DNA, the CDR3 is TGTGCCAGCAGCTACTATCAACTAGTTGCGAACACCGGGGAGCTGTTTTTT.

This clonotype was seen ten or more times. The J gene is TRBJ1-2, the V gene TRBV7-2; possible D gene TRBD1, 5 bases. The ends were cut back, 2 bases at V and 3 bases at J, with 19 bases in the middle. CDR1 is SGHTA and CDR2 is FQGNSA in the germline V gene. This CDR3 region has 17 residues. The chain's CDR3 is CASSLNGQGRIDYGYTF. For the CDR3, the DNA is TGTGCCAGCAGCTTAAACGGGCAGGGTCGGATAGACTATGGCTACACCTTC.

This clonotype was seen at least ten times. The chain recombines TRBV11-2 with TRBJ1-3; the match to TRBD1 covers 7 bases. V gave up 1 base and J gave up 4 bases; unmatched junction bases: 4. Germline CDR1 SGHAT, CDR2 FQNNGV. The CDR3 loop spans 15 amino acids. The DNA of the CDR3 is TGTGCCAGCAGCTTAGGACGAGGGGGCGGAAACACCATATATTTT. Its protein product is CASSLGRGGGNTIYF.

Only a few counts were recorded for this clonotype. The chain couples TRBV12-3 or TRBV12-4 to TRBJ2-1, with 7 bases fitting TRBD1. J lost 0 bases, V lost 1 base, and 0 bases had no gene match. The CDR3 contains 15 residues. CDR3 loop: CASSLGDSSYNEQFF. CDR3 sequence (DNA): TGTGCCAGCAGTTTAGGGGACAGCTCCTACAATGAGCAGTTCTTC.

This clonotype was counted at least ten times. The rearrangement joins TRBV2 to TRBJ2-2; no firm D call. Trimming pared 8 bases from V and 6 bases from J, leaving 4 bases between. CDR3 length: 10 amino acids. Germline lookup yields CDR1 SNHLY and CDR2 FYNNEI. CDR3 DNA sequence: TGTGCCAGCTTCGCCGGGGAGCTGTTTTTT. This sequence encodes CASFAGELFF.

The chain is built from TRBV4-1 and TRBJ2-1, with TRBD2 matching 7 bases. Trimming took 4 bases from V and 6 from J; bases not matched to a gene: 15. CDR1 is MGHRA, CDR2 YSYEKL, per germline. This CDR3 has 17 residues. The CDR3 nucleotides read TGCGCCAGCAGCCTTGGTTTTGCTAGCGGCTCGGGCAATGAGCAGTTCTTC. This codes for CASSLGFASGSGNEQFF.